The entry that follows covers one TCR beta chain sequence. The data originate from a study of blood T cell repertoires in COVID-19. Study-wide context: Sources were T cells, B-cell-depleted T cells, or PBMCs; the material itself was cDNA or gDNA.

Germline values: CDR1 SGHRS, CDR2 YFSETQ. CDR3 size: 18 residues. V was shortened by 4 bases and J by 4 bases, with 24 bases between the two germline ends. Produced via immunoSEQ multiplex PCR; TCRdb's table is partial and in-frame only. In the table there are approximately 120,000 clones, around 87% of which are singletons. The chain couples TRBV5-1 to TRBJ2-1; a weak D match, TRBD1 (9 bases). Sequencing was performed on peripheral blood. This sequence originates from a woman between 50 and 59 years old who had recovered from COVID-19. CDR3 residues: CASSLGRREGTGYNEQFF. In DNA, the CDR3 is TGCGCCAGCAGCCTTGGCCGCCGGGAGGGGACAGGGTACAATGAGCAGTTCTTC.